A single sample gave rise to the 26 T cell receptor beta chains below, sequenced in a study of T-cell reconstitution after alpha-beta-depleted transplantation in children. Construction of the TCRbeta library involved unique molecular identifiers. TCRdb analysed the PCR reads with MiXCR anew, one entry per CDR3 protein. Here the sample spans 500,000 or so distinct CDR3 sequences, 9.5% to 12% being singletons. This material consisted of PBMCs, mostly from graft donor cells, taken 180 days after TCRalphabeta/CD19-depleted stem cell transplant. The source is a female patient under 10 years old who had a stem cell transplant for aplastic anemia, so the T cells may come from the graft donor.

The chain joins TRBV10-3 to TRBJ2-1; weak D call: TRBD2 (5 bases). Germline CDR1 ENHRY, CDR2 SYGVKD. V lost 7 bases and J 8 bases, leaving 12 bases between the germline ends. CDR3 length equals 12 residues. The CDR3 is CAITEHGDEQFF. In DNA, the CDR3 is TGTGCCATCACAGAGCACGGGGATGAGCAGTTCTTC.

CDR3 sequence: CASSKTSLSGELFF. CDR3 sequence (DNA): TGTGCCAGCAGTAAGACTAGTTTGTCCGGGGAGCTGTTTTTT. The V and J genes are TRBV12-3 or TRBV12-4 and TRBJ2-2; TRBD2 is a possible D gene (6 bases). The CDR3 is 14 amino acids. V gave up 5 bases and J gave up 6 bases, with 13 bases separating them.

V usage is TRBV15 and J usage is TRBJ1-5, with TRBD1 matching 9 bases. Looked up from germline, CDR1 is LNHNV and CDR2 is YYDKDF (reference sequence). This CDR3 is 14 amino acids long. Trimming at V came to 5 bases and at J to 1 base, leaving 0 bases not matched to a gene. The CDR3 spells CATSGQGSNQPQHF. CDR3 coding DNA: TGTGCCACCAGCGGACAGGGGAGCAATCAGCCCCAGCATTTT.

This clonotype was picked up many times. The chain links TRBV9 to TRBJ2-7; no firm D call. This CDR3 is 14 amino acids long. V lost 3 bases, J lost 0 bases, and 10 bases lay in between. Germline V gene data show CDR1 as SGDLS and CDR2 as YYNGEE. The CDR3 DNA reads as TGTGCCAGCAGCGCCCGGCCAGGCTCCTACGAGCAGTACTTC. Protein product: CASSARPGSYEQYF.

CDR3 in amino acids: CSASGETETQYF. CDR3 nucleotide sequence: TGCAGTGCTAGTGGTGAGACAGAGACCCAGTACTTC. The V gene is TRBV20-1, the J gene TRBJ2-5; no clear D. The CDR3 runs 12 residues. The germline V and J ends were trimmed by 3 bases and 4 bases, with 9 bases remaining between them. Germline loops: CDR1 DFQATT, CDR2 SNEGSKA (reference sequence).

As concerns this clonotype: At one boundary the junction diverges from the germline segment, which might be a read error. V and J are TRBV3-1 and TRBJ2-7; 7 bases match TRBD2. Germline V CDR1 and CDR2: LGHDT, YNNKEL (reference sequence). There are 15 residues in the CDR3. CDR3 amino acids: CATSQGLGLSYEQYF. CDR3 coding DNA: TGTGCCACCAGCCAAGGACTAGGCCTCTCCTACGAGCAGTACTTC.

This clonotype was seen more than once but under ten times. The rearrangement links TRBV7-2 to TRBJ1-2; 8 nucleotides agree with TRBD1. After removal of 2 bases from V and 6 bases from J, the junction contained 5 bases not matched to a gene. Germline assignment: CDR1 SGHTA and CDR2 FQGNSA. This CDR3 is 14 amino acids long. The CDR3 spells CASSLPPGGNGYTF. The CDR3 nucleotides are TGTGCCAGCAGCTTACCCCCAGGGGGCAATGGCTACACCTTC. Using reference TRBV7-2 and TRBJ1-2 for the parts outside the CDR3, the full variable domain is GAGVSQSPSNKVTEKGKDVELRCDPISGHTALYWYRQSLGQGLEFLIYFQGNSAPDKSGLPSDRFSAERTGGSVSTLTIQRTQQEDSAVYLCASSLPPGGNGYTFGSGTRLTVV.

V gene TRBV15 combines with J gene TRBJ2-6; D may be TRBD1 (5 bases). Germline CDR1 is LNHNV and CDR2 is YYDKDF (reference sequence). The V end was cut by 0 bases, the J end by 2 bases, with 5 bases between. This CDR3 has 15 residues. CDR3 in amino acids: CATSRDRAGANVLTF. DNA for the CDR3: TGTGCCACCAGCAGAGACAGGGCTGGGGCCAACGTCCTGACTTTC.

CDR3 amino acids: CASRPTTEAFF. The CDR3 bases are TGTGCCAGCAGGCCCACTACTGAAGCTTTCTTT. The chain employs TRBV12-3 or TRBV12-4 and TRBJ1-1, with no clear D. With 6 bases removed from V and 5 bases from J, the gap between germline ends came to 7 bases. This CDR3 spans 11 amino acids.

The chain couples TRBV6-2 or TRBV6-3 to TRBJ1-5; no clear D. Trimming took 6 bases from V and 4 from J, leaving 10 bases between them. This CDR3 comprises 13 residues. Germline V gives CDR1 MNHEY, CDR2 SVGEGT. CDR3 sequence (DNA): TGTGCCAGCAGAAAAGCTTTAAATCAGCCCCAGCATTTT. Its translation is CASRKALNQPQHF.

In its sample, this clonotype was seen a few times. J is TRBJ2-3 and V is TRBV14, with D hard to call. This CDR3 is built from 11 residues. Germline V CDR1 and CDR2: SGHDN, FVKESK. The V and J ends lost 1 base and 14 bases respectively, with 10 bases between them. CDR3 in DNA: TGTGCCAGCAGCCAAGGCTTTTCTCCGTATTTT. This codes for CASSQGFSPYF.

In this sample, this clonotype turned up a few times. This chain connects TRBV19 to TRBJ2-5, with D maybe TRBD1 (5 bases). The germline V gene encodes CDR1 LNHDA and CDR2 SQIVND (reference sequence). The CDR3 has 13 residues. With 7 bases removed from V and 0 bases from J, the gap between germline ends came to 9 bases. DNA for the CDR3: TGTGCCAGTAATCAGGGATACCAAGAGACCCAGTACTTC. This gives the protein CASNQGYQETQYF. Filled out from reference TRBV19 and TRBJ2-5, the complete variable domain reads DGGITQSPKYLFRKEGQNVTLSCEQNLNHDAMYWYRQDPGQGLRLIYYSQIVNDFQKGDIAEGYSVSREKKESFPLTVTSAQKNPTAFYLCASNQGYQETQYFGPGTRLLVL.

This chain links TRBV4-2 with TRBJ2-7; 11 bases align to TRBD2. The ends lost 8 bases at V and 6 bases at J; junction bases unmatched: 6. Germline-derived CDR1 and CDR2 are LGHNA and YNFKEQ. The CDR3 loop spans 13 amino acids. In DNA, the CDR3 is TGTGCCAGCTCACTAGCGGGAGTCCTCGAGCAGTACTTC. Its translation is CASSLAGVLEQYF.

The rearrangement joins TRBV18 to TRBJ2-7; 7 bases fit TRBD1. Per germline, CDR1 KGHSH and CDR2 LQKENI. The CDR3 covers 17 residues. V lost 3 bases to trimming and J lost 5 bases; unmatched junction nucleotides: 16. In nucleotides, the CDR3 is TGTGCCAGCTCACCGAGGTCACCGCACAGGGGAATTAACGAGCAGTACTTC. Its translation is CASSPRSPHRGINEQYF. Full variable domain (missing parts from reference TRBV18 and TRBJ2-7): NAGVMQNPRHLVRRRGQEARLRCSPMKGHSHVYWYRQLPEEGLKFMVYLQKENIIDESGMPKERFSAEFPKEGPSILRIQQVVRGDSAAYFCASSPRSPHRGINEQYFGPGTRLTVT.

The V gene is TRBV29-1, the J gene TRBJ1-3; D possibly corresponds to TRBD1 (6 bases). V was clipped by 6 bases and J by 0 bases, with 12 bases between them. CDR3 length: 14 residues. CDR1 is SQVTM and CDR2 is ANQGSEA in the germline V gene. The DNA of the CDR3 is TGCAGCGTCGGAGACAGGAGCTCTGGAAACACCATATATTTT. Its protein is CSVGDRSSGNTIYF.

This clonotype has more than one count but fewer than ten. This chain connects TRBV7-8 to TRBJ2-5; TRBD1 matches at 7 bases. The CDR3 spans 15 residues. Germline CDR1 reads SGHVS; CDR2 reads FQNEAQ. V trimming: 8 bases; J trimming: 0 bases; junction bases outside the gene matches: 9. The CDR3 coding sequence is TGTGCCAGCCGTGAACCTGACAGGGACCAAGAGACCCAGTACTTC. This sequence encodes CASREPDRDQETQYF.

There are a few counts of this clonotype. The rearrangement joins TRBV28 to TRBJ2-3; 10 bases map to TRBD2. Germline CDR1 MDHEN, CDR2 SYDVKM. The junction had 4 bases not matched to a gene; V was cut back by 0 bases and J by 4 bases. The CDR3 length is 16 residues. CDR3 coding DNA: TGTGCCAGCAGTTTATGGGCTAGCGGGAGTGCAGATACGCAGTATTTT. It codes for CASSLWASGSADTQYF.

This clonotype was seen more than once but under ten times. The J gene is TRBJ2-1, the V gene TRBV11-3, with 13 bases aligning to TRBD2. The CDR3 extends over 18 amino acids. Germline CDR1 SGHNT, CDR2 YENEEA. V lost 5 bases and J lost 7; bases outside the gene matches: 14. CDR3 in DNA: TGTGCCAGCAGCCTACACAGGACTAGCGGGAGATTGCAAAATGAGCAGTTCTTC. Translation: CASSLHRTSGRLQNEQFF.

This clonotype has a count of ten or more. The chain couples TRBV5-6 to TRBJ2-7; no firm D call. The CDR3 is 13 amino acids. The germline CDR1 and CDR2 sequences are SGHDT and YYEEEE. The V end was cut by 2 bases, the J end by 6 bases, with 12 bases between. In DNA, the CDR3 is TGTGCCAGCAGCTTTAACCTGGCCTCCGAGCAGTACGTC. Its translation: CASSFNLASEQYV.

The chain uses TRBV20-1 and TRBJ1-6; 7 positions match TRBD1. V was clipped by 6 bases and J by 5 bases; unmatched bases: 4. Germline-derived CDR1 and CDR2 are DFQATT and SNEGSKA (reference sequence). CDR3 length: 13 amino acids. DNA for the CDR3: TGCAGTGCCGCCGGGACAGATAATTCACCCCTCCACTTT. It specifies CSAAGTDNSPLHF.

The rearrangement links TRBV6-2 or TRBV6-3 to TRBJ2-1; TRBD1 agrees at 8 bases. The J segment lost 6 bases and the V segment lost 7 bases, leaving 5 bases of the junction unmatched. The CDR3 runs 13 residues. Germline CDR1 MNHEY, CDR2 SVGEGT. CDR3 sequence: CASTTQGGNEQFF. CDR3 in DNA: TGTGCCAGCACCACACAGGGGGGCAATGAGCAGTTCTTC.

V and J are TRBV4-3 and TRBJ1-1, with TRBD1 identical over 7 bases. The CDR3 is 13 residues long. Germline V gene data show CDR1 as LGHNA and CDR2 as YSLEER. Trimming cost V 4 bases and J 7 bases; bases outside gene matches: 6. CDR3 sequence reads: CASSRGQSLEAFF. CDR3 nucleotides: TGCGCCAGCAGCCGGGGACAGTCACTTGAAGCTTTCTTT.

The chain links TRBV18 to TRBJ1-5; D perhaps matches TRBD1 (6 bases). V was pared by 4 bases and J by 0 bases, with 13 bases between. Looked up from germline, CDR1 is KGHSH and CDR2 is LQKENI. The CDR3 spans 16 residues. The CDR3 coding sequence is TGTGCCAGCTCACGGCTAGGACAGAATAGCAATCAGCCCCAGCATTTT. Translation gives CASSRLGQNSNQPQHF.

This clonotype was counted many times. This chain's CDR3 is CSARDLRTSTDTQYF. The CDR3 DNA is TGCAGTGCTAGAGATCTTAGGACTAGCACAGATACGCAGTATTTT. V gene TRBV20-1 combines with J gene TRBJ2-3, with D possibly matching TRBD2 (5 bases). CDR1 and CDR2 (germline): DFQATT, SNEGSKA (reference sequence). V lost 0 bases and J 0 bases, leaving 10 bases between the germline ends. The CDR3 contains 15 residues.

This clonotype showed up just a few times. This chain connects TRBV5-1 to TRBJ1-2; 10 bases fit TRBD1. Germline loops: CDR1 SGHRS, CDR2 YFSETQ. J gave up 0 bases and V 4 bases, and 9 bases lay outside the gene matches. This CDR3 contains 17 residues. CDR3 in DNA: TGCGCCAGCAGCCCCCCGGGACAGGGGTTAACTAACTATGGCTACACCTTC. Its protein product is CASSPPGQGLTNYGYTF. The complete variable domain, with remaining parts taken from reference TRBV5-1 and TRBJ1-2, reads KAGVTQTPRYLIKTRGQQVTLSCSPISGHRSVSWYQQTPGQGLQFLFEYFSETQRNKGNFPGRFSGRQFSNSRSEMNVSTLELGDSALYLCASSPPGQGLTNYGYTFGSGTRLTVV.

V is TRBV6-2 or TRBV6-3 and J is TRBJ2-7; 10 bases line up with TRBD2. Germline-derived CDR1 and CDR2 are MNHEY and SVGEGT. With 6 bases clipped from V and 3 bases from J, the junction kept 11 bases outside the gene matches. The CDR3 has 16 residues. CDR3 residues: CASSSPLAGRVYEQYV. Written as DNA, the CDR3 is TGTGCCAGCAGCAGCCCACTAGCGGGACGAGTCTACGAGCAGTACGTC.